Listed below are T cell receptor beta chains from one sample, sequenced in a study of T cell responses to AZD1222 COVID-19 vaccine. Clones were sequenced by immunoSEQ multiplex PCR, and TCRdb holds only the in-frame ones, with some missing. The table lists tens of thousands of clones, 90% of them singletons. The sample in question was peripheral blood, obtained 28 days after the second AZD1222 dose. The receptors come from an adult who received the AZD1222 COVID-19 vaccine. Both conserved end residues are part of each CDR3. Each record gives: V gene, J gene, clone size, D gene, CDR3 protein. D genes are given only for firm matches. Clone sizes are given selectively: once, few, many, or a class where the clone is expanded.

>TRBV28|TRBJ1-2|once|TRBD1
CASSLDRVYGYTF
>TRBV7-8|TRBJ2-3|once|-
CASSRWGSYTQYF
>TRBV12-3/TRBV12-4|TRBJ1-1|-|TRBD1
CASSLTGETEAFF
>TRBV3-1/TRBV3-2|TRBJ2-2|-|-
CASNSLGGRGDTGELFF
>TRBV3-1/TRBV3-2|TRBJ1-6|few|-
CASSHTKSPLHF
>TRBV5-1|TRBJ2-1|-|-
CASSASSGGPYNEQFF
>TRBV6-1|TRBJ1-1|few|-
CASSDRDYTEAFF
>TRBV19|TRBJ1-1|-|TRBD1
CASRDRLKAFF
>TRBV3-1/TRBV3-2|TRBJ1-1|-|-
CASSQEGGTWFGTEAFF
>TRBV19|TRBJ1-1|-|TRBD1
CASRNRGNTEAFF
>TRBV4-3|TRBJ1-2|-|TRBD1
CASSQGTGSFSYGYTF
>TRBV5-4|TRBJ2-5|-|TRBD1
CASSRTGGETQYF
>TRBV6-5|TRBJ1-5|-|-
CASTRTTLDQPQHF
>TRBV13|TRBJ2-5|-|TRBD2
CASSLAGRLAGGLETQYF
>TRBV11-1|TRBJ1-3|-|-
CASSVDLASSGNTIYF
>TRBV19|TRBJ1-6|-|-
CASSMDGYYNSPLHF
>TRBV11-1|TRBJ2-3|-|-
CASSSRDRTSTDTQYF
>TRBV16|TRBJ1-5|-|-
CASSQSRSRLGQPQHF
>TRBV4-1|TRBJ1-2|-|-
CASSQDQGYGYTF
>TRBV28|TRBJ1-6|-|TRBD1
CASRTGGVGSPLHF
>TRBV19|TRBJ2-7|-|TRBD1
CASSPDRDINEQYF
>TRBV5-5|TRBJ1-2|-|TRBD1
CASSWGQGNYGYTF
>TRBV27|TRBJ1-4|-|-
CASSMNRQAATNEKLFF
>TRBV19|TRBJ2-7|-|TRBD1
CASKAGQGAQEQYF
>TRBV10-3|TRBJ1-6|-|TRBD1
CAIREGQGWNSPLHF
>TRBV29-1|TRBJ1-6|-|-
CSAGKGDNSPLHF
>TRBV3-1/TRBV3-2|TRBJ1-1|once|-
CASSSWTNTEAFF
>TRBV29-1|TRBJ1-2|-|-
CSVEAGAYGYTF
>TRBV9|TRBJ1-6|-|-
CASSRKEDYNSPLHF
>TRBV4-3|TRBJ2-7|-|-
CASSQDRMSSYEQYF
>TRBV6-2/TRBV6-3|TRBJ2-7|-|-
CASSYIWREQYF
>TRBV9|TRBJ1-2|-|-
CASSGGTGYYGYTF
>TRBV5-4|TRBJ1-2|-|-
CASSFESRYTF